This T cell receptor beta chain was recovered during a study of blood T cells in healthy people across ages. General study points: Reliance upon unsorted PBMCs precluded definitive naive versus antigen-experienced comparison. Higher diversity, along with more naive CD4+ cells, distinguished long-lived donors from aged donors. Because donor CMV status was unknown, expanded clonotype changes were possibly confounded. A strong correlation was found between TCR beta diversity and the percentage of naive T cells.

About this clonotype itself: The target antigen is unknown.

Primed by a sample-barcoded 5' primer and a J-beta primer mix, a second PCR proceeded for 7 to 11 cycles. A single record per CDR3 protein comes from TCRdb applying MiXCR to the 5' RACE reads. The table has hundreds of thousands of distinct CDR3 sequences, roughly 44% seen once. The receptor's source is a man aged 55-75 years in good health. Sequenced sample: blood.

CDR3 DNA sequence: TGCAGCGTTGAAGGATTATGGGAAAGGGGTTCCTACAATGAGCAGTTCTTC. It specifies CSVEGLWERGSYNEQFF. V gene TRBV29-1 combines with J gene TRBJ2-1; possible D gene TRBD1, 5 bases. Between the trimmed V and J ends, which lost 1 base and 1 base, there was a span of 17 bases. This CDR3 has 17 amino acids. CDR1 SQVTM and CDR2 ANQGSEA come from the germline V gene.